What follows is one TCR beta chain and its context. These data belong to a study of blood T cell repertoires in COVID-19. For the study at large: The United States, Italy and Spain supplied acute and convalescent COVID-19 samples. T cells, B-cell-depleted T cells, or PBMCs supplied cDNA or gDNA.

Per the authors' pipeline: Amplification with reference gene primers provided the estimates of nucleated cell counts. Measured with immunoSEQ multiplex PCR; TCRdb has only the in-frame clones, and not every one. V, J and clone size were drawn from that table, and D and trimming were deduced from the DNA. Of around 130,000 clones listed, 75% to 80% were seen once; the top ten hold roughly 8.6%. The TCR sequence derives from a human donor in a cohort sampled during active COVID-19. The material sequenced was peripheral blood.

CDR3 sequence reads: CASSIDPGRGETQYF. The CDR3 bases are TGTGCCAGTAGTATAGATCCGGGCAGGGGAGAGACCCAGTACTTC. The chain links TRBV19 to TRBJ2-5; perhaps TRBD1 as D (6 bases). There are 15 residues in the CDR3. Germline CDR1 reads LNHDA; CDR2 reads SQIVND (reference sequence). V lost 0 bases and J 4 bases, leaving 12 bases between the germline ends.